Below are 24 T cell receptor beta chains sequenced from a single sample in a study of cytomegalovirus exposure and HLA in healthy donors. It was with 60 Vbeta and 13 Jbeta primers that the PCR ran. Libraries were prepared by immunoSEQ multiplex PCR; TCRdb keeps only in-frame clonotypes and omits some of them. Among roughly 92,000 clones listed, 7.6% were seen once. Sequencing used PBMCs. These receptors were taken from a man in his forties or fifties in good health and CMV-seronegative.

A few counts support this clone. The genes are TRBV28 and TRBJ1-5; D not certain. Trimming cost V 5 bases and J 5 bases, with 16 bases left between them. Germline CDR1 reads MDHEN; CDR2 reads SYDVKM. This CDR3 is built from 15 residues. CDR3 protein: CASSTHRISYQPQHF. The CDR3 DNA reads TGTGCCAGCAGTACCCACAGAATTTCCTATCAGCCCCAGCATTTT.

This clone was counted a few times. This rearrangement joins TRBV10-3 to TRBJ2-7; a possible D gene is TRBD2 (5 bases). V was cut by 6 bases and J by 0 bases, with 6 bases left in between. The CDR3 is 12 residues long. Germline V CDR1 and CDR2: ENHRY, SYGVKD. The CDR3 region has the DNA TGTGCCATCAGAGGGAGCTCCTACGAGCAGTACTTC. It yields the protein CAIRGSSYEQYF.

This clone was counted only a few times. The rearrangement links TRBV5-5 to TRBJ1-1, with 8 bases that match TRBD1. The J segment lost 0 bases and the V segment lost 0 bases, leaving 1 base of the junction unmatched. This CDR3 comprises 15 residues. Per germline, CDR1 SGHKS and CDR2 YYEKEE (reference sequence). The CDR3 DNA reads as TGTGCCAGCAGCTTGGGGACAGGGATGAACACTGAAGCTTTCTTT. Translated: CASSLGTGMNTEAFF. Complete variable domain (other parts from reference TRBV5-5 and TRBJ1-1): DAGVTQSPTHLIKTRGQQVTLRCSPISGHKSVSWYQQVLGQGPQFIFQYYEKEERGRGNFPDRFSARQFPNYSSELNVNALLLGDSALYLCASSLGTGMNTEAFFGQGTRLTVV.

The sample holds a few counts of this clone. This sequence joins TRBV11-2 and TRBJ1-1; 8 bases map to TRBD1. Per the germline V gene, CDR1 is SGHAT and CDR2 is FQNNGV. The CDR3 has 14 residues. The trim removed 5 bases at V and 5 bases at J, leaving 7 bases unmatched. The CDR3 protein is CASSQGQGWTEAFF. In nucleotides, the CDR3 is TGTGCCAGCAGCCAAGGACAGGGTTGGACTGAAGCTTTCTTT.

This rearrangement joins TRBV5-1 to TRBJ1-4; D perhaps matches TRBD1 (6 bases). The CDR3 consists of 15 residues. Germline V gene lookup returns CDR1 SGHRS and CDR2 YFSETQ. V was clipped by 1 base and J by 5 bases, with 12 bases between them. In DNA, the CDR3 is TGCGCCAGCAGCTTGTTTTCAGGGGAAAATGAAAAACTGTTTTTT. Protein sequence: CASSLFSGENEKLFF. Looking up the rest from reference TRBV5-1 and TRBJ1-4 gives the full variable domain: KAGVTQTPRYLIKTRGQQVTLSCSPISGHRSVSWYQQTPGQGLQFLFEYFSETQRNKGNFPGRFSGRQFSNSRSEMNVSTLELGDSALYLCASSLFSGENEKLFFGSGTQLSVL.

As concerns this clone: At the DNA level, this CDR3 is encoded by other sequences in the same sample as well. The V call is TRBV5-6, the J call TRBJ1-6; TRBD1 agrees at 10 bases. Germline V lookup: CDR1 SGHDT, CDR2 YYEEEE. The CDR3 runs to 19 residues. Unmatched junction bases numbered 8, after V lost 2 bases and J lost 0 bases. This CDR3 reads CASSFRQGASSSYNSPLHF. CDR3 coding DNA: TGTGCCAGCAGCTTCAGACAGGGGGCTTCAAGCTCCTATAATTCACCCCTCCACTTT.

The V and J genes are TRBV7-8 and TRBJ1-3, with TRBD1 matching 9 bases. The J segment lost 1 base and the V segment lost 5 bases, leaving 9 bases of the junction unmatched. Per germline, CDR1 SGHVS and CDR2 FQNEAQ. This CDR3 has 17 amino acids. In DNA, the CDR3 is TGTGCCAGCAGCCCCTTAACAGGGGGCAATTCTGGAAACACCATATATTTT. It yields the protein CASSPLTGGNSGNTIYF.

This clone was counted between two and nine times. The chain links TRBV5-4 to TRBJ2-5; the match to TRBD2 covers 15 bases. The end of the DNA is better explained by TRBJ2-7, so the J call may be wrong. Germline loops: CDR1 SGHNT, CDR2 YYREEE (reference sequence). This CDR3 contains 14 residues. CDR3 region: CATGTSGRLYEQYF. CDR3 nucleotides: TGTGCCACTGGGACTAGCGGGAGGTTATACGAGCAGTACTTC.

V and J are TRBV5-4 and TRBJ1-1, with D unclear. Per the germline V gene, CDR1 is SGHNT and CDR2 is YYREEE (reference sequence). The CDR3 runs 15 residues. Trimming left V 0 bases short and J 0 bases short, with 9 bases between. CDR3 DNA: TGTGCCAGCAGCTTGGCCCGAGGGATGAACACTGAAGCTTTCTTT. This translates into CASSLARGMNTEAFF.

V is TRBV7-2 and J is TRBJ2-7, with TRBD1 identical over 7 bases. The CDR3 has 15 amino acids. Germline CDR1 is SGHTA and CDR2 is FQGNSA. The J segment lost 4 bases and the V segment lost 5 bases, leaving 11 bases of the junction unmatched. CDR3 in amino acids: CASSKDLGGGYEQYF. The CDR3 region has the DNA TGTGCCAGCAGCAAAGATCTAGGGGGCGGGTACGAGCAGTACTTC.

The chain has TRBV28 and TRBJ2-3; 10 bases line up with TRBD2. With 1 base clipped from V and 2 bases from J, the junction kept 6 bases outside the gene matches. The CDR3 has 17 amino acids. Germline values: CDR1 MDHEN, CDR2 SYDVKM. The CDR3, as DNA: TGTGCCAGCAGTTTATCGGGACTAGCGATGTTCACAGATACGCAGTATTTT. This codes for CASSLSGLAMFTDTQYF.

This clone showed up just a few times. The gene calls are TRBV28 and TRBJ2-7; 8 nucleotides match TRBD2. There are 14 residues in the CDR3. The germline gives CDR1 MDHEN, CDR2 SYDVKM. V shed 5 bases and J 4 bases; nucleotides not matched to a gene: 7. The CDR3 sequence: CASSPPGLVYEQYF. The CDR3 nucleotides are TGTGCCAGCAGTCCACCGGGACTAGTGTACGAGCAGTACTTC.

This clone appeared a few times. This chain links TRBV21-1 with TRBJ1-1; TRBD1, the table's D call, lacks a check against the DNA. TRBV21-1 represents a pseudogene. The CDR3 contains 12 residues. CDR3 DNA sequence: TGTGCCATCTCTACCTTTTGGGGGCGGGCTTTCTTT. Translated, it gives CAISTFWGRAFF.

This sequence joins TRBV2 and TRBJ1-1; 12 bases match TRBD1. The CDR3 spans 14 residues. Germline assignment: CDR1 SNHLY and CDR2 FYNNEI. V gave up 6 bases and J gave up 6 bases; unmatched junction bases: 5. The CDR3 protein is CASREGTGGSEAFF. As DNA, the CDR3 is TGTGCCAGCAGGGAGGGGACAGGGGGCTCTGAAGCTTTCTTT.

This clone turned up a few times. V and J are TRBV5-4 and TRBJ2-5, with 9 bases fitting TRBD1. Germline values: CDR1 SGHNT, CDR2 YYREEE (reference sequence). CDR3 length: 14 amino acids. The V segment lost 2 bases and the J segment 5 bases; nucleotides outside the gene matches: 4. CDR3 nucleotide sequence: TGTGCCAGCAGCTTCGGACAGGGGAGGGAGACCCAGTACTTC. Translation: CASSFGQGRETQYF.

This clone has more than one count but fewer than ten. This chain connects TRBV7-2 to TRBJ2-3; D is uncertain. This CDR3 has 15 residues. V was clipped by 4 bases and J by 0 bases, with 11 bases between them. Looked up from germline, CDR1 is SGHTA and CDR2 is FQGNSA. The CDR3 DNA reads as TGTGCCAGCAGCTCAACCGGGTATAGCACAGATACGCAGTATTTT. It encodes CASSSTGYSTDTQYF.

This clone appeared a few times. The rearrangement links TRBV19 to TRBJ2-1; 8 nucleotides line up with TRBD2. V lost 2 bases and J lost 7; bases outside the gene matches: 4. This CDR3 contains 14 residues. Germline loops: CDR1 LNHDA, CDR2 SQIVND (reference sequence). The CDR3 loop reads CASSITAGENEQFF. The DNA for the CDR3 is TGTGCCAGTAGTATAACAGCGGGGGAGAATGAGCAGTTCTTC.

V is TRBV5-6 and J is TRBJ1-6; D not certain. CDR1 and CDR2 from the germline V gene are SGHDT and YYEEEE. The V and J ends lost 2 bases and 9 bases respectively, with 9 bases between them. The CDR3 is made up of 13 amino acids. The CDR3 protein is CASSLTEGSPLHF. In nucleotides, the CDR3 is TGTGCCAGCAGCTTAACTGAGGGTTCACCCCTCCACTTT.

CDR3 in amino acids: CASTGVLNTGELFF. CDR3 in DNA: TGTGCCAGCACGGGGGTTTTGAACACCGGGGAGCTGTTTTTT. The J gene is TRBJ2-2, the V gene TRBV25-1; possible D gene TRBD2, 6 bases. Trimming stripped 7 bases from V and 1 base from J, with 10 bases between. This CDR3 is 14 amino acids long. Germline CDR1 and CDR2: MGHDK and SYGVNS.

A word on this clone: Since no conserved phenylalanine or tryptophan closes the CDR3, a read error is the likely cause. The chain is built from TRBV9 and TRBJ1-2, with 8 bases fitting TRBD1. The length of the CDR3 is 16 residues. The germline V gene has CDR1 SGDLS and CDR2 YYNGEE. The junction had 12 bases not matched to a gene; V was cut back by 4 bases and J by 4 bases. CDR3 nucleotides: TGTGCCAGCAGCCATCAGGACAGGGCTTCTGCCTATGGCTACACCGTC. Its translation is CASSHQDRASAYGYTV.

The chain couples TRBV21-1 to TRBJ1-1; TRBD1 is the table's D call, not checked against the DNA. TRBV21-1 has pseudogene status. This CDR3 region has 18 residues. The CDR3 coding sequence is TGTGCCAGCAGCAAAGCCGAGCAGGGGAAACTCATGAACACTGAAGCTTTCTTT. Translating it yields CASSKAEQGKLMNTEAFF.

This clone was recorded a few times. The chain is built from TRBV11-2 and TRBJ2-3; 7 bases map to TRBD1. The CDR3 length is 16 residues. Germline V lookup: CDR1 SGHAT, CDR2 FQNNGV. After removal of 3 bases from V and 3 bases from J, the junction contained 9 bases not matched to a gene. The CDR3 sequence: CASSLDTGVRTDTQYF. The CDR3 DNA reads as TGTGCCAGCAGCTTGGATACAGGGGTCCGGACAGATACGCAGTATTTT.

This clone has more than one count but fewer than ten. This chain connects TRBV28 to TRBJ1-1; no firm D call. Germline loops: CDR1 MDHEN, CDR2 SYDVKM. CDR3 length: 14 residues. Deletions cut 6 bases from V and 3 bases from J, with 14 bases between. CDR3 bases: TGTGCCAGCAGATCATTCGACGGGGACACTGAAGCTTTCTTT. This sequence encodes CASRSFDGDTEAFF.

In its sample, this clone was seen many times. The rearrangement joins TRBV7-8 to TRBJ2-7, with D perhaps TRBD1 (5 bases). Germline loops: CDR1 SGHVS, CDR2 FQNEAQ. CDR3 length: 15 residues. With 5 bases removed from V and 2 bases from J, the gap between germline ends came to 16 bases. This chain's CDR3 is CASSRDRPLAYEQYF. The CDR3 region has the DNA TGTGCCAGCAGCAGAGACAGACCCCTTGCCTACGAGCAGTACTTC.